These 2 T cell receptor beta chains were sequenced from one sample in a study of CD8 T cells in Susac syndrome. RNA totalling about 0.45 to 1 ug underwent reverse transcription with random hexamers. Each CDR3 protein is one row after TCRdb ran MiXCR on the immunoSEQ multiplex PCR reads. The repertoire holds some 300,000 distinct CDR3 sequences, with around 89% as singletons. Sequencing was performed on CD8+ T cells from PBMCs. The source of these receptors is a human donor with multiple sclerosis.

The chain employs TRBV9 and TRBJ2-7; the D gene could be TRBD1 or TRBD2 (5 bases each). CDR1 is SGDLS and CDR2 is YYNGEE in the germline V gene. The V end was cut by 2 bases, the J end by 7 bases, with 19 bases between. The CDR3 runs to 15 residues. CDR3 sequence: CASSVGTITYEEQYF. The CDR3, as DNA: TGTGCCAGCAGCGTGGGGACGATCACCTACGAGGAGCAGTACTTC.

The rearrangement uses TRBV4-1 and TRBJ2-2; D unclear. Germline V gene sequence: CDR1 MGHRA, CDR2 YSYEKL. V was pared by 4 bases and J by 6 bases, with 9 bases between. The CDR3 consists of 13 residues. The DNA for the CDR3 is TGCGCCAGCAGCCCCCCAATCGCCGGGGAGCTGTTTTTT. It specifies CASSPPIAGELFF.